This T cell receptor (beta chain) was documented in a study of blood T cell repertoires in COVID-19. This clone was counted a few times. Adults between roughly 18 and 95 years of age took part from 20 to 25 US areas. Researchers sorted participants into cohorts using their self-reported clinical history. Sequenced by immunoSEQ multiplex PCR; TCRdb stores in-frame clones only, minus some. The sample shows about 150,000 clones, 84% of them seen only once. This clonotype originated in a woman aged 50 to 60 with acute COVID-19. The specimen was PBMCs or T cells enriched from blood (not recorded which).

CDR3 region: CASSLRQDDGYTF. Here the CDR3 DNA reads TGTGCCAGCAGCTTGCGACAGGATGACGGCTACACCTTC. The J gene is TRBJ1-2, the V gene TRBV7-9, with D possibly being TRBD1 (6 bases). The CDR3 runs to 13 residues. Germline V gene lookup returns CDR1 SEHNR and CDR2 FQNEAQ (reference sequence). Trimming stripped 3 bases from V and 8 bases from J, with 13 bases between.